Shown below are 10 T cell receptor beta chains from a single sample sequenced in a study of T cells in Graves' hyperthyroidism and ophthalmopathy. The CDR3 regions of TCR beta were amplified from RNA transcripts. Using the HTBI primer set, a first-round RT-PCR was run on the TCR CDR3. TCRdb passed the multiplex PCR reads through MiXCR, listing each CDR3 protein once. This table holds hundreds of thousands of distinct CDR3 sequences, approximately 14% found once. Sequenced material: blood. All receptors derive from a woman aged 18 to 35 with Graves' hyperthyroidism.

This rearrangement joins TRBV9 to TRBJ2-6, with 9 bases identical to TRBD1. The J segment lost 4 bases and the V segment lost 3 bases, leaving 11 bases of the junction unmatched. The CDR3 is made up of 18 amino acids. The germline V gene encodes CDR1 SGDLS and CDR2 YYNGEE. This CDR3 reads CASSAGQGSRGGANVLTF. The CDR3 bases are TGTGCCAGCAGCGCCGGACAGGGGTCGCGCGGAGGGGCCAACGTCCTGACTTTC.

The V gene is TRBV10-1, the J gene TRBJ1-1; D gene uncertain. From germline, CDR1 is WNHNN and CDR2 SYGVQD (reference sequence). The CDR3 contains 13 residues. With 2 bases removed from V and 4 bases from J, the gap between germline ends came to 8 bases. This CDR3 reads CASSERTTTEAFF. In DNA, the CDR3 is TGCGCCAGCAGTGAGAGGACGACCACTGAAGCTTTCTTT.

This clonotype was detected ten times or more. The chain is built from TRBV27 and TRBJ1-1; 7 positions match TRBD1. With V trimmed by 3 bases and J by 9 bases, 10 bases remained unmatched. The CDR3 is 14 residues long. In germline, CDR1 is MNHEY, CDR2 SMNVEV (reference sequence). The CDR3 nucleotides read TGTGCCAGCAGTTTGTCGTGGAGGGACAGCAAAGCTTTCTTT. Translation gives CASSLSWRDSKAFF.

This clonotype was seen many times. The chain couples TRBV7-2 to TRBJ1-4; TRBD1 matches 10 bases. From germline, CDR1 is SGHTA and CDR2 FQGNSA. The CDR3 has 14 amino acids. V was clipped by 5 bases and J by 8 bases; unmatched bases: 5. CDR3 residues: CASSEGQGREKLFF. The DNA of the CDR3 is TGTGCCAGCAGCGAGGGACAGGGGAGGGAAAAACTGTTTTTT.

The sample holds many counts of this clonotype. V gene TRBV6-1 combines with J gene TRBJ1-4; no clear D gene. Between the trimmed V and J ends, which lost 2 bases and 1 base, there was a span of 8 bases. The CDR3 runs 15 residues. The V gene's germline CDR1 is MNHNS and CDR2 SASEGT. CDR3: CASSETQRTNEKLFF. CDR3 bases: TGTGCCAGCAGTGAAACCCAGCGAACTAATGAAAAACTGTTTTTT.

This clonotype has at least ten counts. The V and J genes are TRBV28 and TRBJ1-5; 8 bases line up with TRBD1. CDR1 is MDHEN and CDR2 is SYDVKM in the germline V gene. The CDR3 extends over 15 amino acids. V lost 6 bases, J lost 0 bases, and 4 bases stayed unmatched. The CDR3 spells CASSNRGSSNQPQHF. DNA of the CDR3: TGTGCCAGCAGCAACAGGGGGTCTAGCAATCAGCCCCAGCATTTT.

This clonotype occurred many times. The J gene is TRBJ2-3, the V gene TRBV7-9, with 7 bases that match TRBD2. The CDR3 contains 20 residues. Germline V gene sequence: CDR1 SEHNR, CDR2 FQNEAQ (reference sequence). The V gene end was trimmed by 4 bases and the J gene end by 2 bases; junction bases not matched to a gene: 21. The CDR3 is CASSSYAIRGPLAVTDTQYF. CDR3 coding DNA: TGTGCCAGCAGCTCATACGCTATTAGGGGCCCCCTAGCGGTCACAGATACGCAGTATTTT.

This clonotype was picked up a small number of times. Written as DNA, the CDR3 is TGTGCCAGCAGCTTCAAGTCCCAATTTGTGGGCACTGAAGCTTTCTTT. Translation: CASSFKSQFVGTEAFF. J is TRBJ1-1 and V is TRBV5-7; D gene unclear. TRBV5-7 has ORF status, its function being uncertain. This CDR3 is built from 16 residues. Trimming cost V 2 bases and J 4 bases, with 18 bases left between them.

In this sample, this clonotype turned up many times. V gene TRBV20-1 combines with J gene TRBJ2-1, with 8 bases that match TRBD2. V shed 4 bases, J shed 7 bases, and the junction held 12 bases outside the gene matches. Germline V gene lookup returns CDR1 DFQATT and CDR2 SNEGSKA (reference sequence). This CDR3 contains 15 residues. The CDR3 loop reads CSAIPFGGGGNEQFF. CDR3 bases: TGCAGTGCTATCCCCTTTGGAGGCGGGGGGAATGAGCAGTTCTTC.

This clonotype occurred many times. This chain's CDR3 is CASSHDRVSYNEQFF. The DNA of the CDR3 is TGCGCCAGCAGCCACGACAGGGTGTCCTACAATGAGCAGTTCTTC. The rearrangement links TRBV5-1 to TRBJ2-1, with 7 bases matching TRBD1. Germline V gene data show CDR1 as SGHRS and CDR2 as YFSETQ. The CDR3 loop spans 15 amino acids. Trimming cost V 4 bases and J 1 base; bases outside gene matches: 5.